One T cell receptor beta chain is described in this entry. CDR3 length equals 12 residues. V dropped 10 bases and J dropped 6 bases, with 15 bases sitting between them. Germline CDR1 WSHSY, CDR2 SAAADI. Libraries were prepared by immunoSEQ multiplex PCR; TCRdb keeps only in-frame clonotypes and omits some of them. The data show tens of thousands of clones, approximately 84% seen once. The data belong to a study of control samples from healthy donors and cancer patients. This sequence joins TRBV10-2 and TRBJ1-1; D is ambiguous. This TCR was sampled from a man aged 65 to 85 with lung cancer. Sequencing was performed on PBMCs. CDR3: CATGEGFPEAFF. CDR3 nucleotide sequence: TGCGCCACCGGGGAAGGGTTCCCTGAAGCTTTCTTT.